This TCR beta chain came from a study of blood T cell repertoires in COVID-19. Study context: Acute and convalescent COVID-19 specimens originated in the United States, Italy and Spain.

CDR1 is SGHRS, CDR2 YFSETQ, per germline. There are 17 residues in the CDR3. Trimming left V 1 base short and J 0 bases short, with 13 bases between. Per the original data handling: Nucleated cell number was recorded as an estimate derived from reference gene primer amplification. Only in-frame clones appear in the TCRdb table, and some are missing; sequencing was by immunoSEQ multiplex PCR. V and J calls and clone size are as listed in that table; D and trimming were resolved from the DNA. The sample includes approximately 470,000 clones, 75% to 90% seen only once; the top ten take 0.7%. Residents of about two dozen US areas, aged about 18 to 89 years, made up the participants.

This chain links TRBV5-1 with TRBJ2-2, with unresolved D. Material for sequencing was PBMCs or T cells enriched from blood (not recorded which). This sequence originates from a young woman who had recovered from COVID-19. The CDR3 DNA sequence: TGCGCCAGCAGCTTGATCTCTTTTTGGCCGAACACCGGGGAGCTGTTTTTT. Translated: CASSLISFWPNTGELFF.